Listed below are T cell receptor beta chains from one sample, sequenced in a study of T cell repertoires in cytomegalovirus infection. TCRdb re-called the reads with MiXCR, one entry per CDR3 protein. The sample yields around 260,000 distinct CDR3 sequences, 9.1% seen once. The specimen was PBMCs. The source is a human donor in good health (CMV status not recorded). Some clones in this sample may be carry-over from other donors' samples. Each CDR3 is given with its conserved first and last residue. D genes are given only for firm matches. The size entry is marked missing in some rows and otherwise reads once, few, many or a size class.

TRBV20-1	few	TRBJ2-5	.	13	TGCAGTGCTAGACGAGGGGGCCAAGAGACCCAGTACTTC	CSARRGGQETQYF
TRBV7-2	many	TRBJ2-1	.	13	TGTGCCAGCAGCTTATTTCCCCGGGACCAGCAGTTCTTC	CASSLFPRDQQFF
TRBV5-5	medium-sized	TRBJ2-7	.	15	TGTGCCAGCAGCTTGGGCGTGAGGTCGGGTTACGAGCAGTACTTC	CASSLGVRSGYEQYF
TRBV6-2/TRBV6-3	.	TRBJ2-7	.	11	TGTGCCAGCAGTTACGGGGACGAGCAGTACTTC	CASSYGDEQYF
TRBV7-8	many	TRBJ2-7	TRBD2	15	TGTGCCAGCAGCTCCGCCAGCGGGAGGGTTTACGAGCAGTACTTC	CASSSASGRVYEQYF
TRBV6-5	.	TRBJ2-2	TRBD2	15	TGTGCCAGCAGACGACTAGCGGGAGGGACCGGGGAGCTGTTTTTT	CASRRLAGGTGELFF
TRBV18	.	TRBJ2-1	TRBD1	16	TGTGCCAGCTCACTGACTGTCGGGACAGGGGATACTGAGCAGTTCTTC	CASSLTVGTGDTEQFF
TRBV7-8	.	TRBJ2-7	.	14	TGTGCCAGCAGCTTATACAGTAGCTCCTACGAGCAGTACTTC	CASSLYSSSYEQYF
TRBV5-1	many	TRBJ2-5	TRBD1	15	TGCGCCAGCAGCCTCCGGGACAGTCGACAAGAGACCCAGTACTTC	CASSLRDSRQETQYF
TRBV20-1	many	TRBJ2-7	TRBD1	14	TGCAGTGCTAGAGGGGACAGGGATTCCTACGAGCAGTACTTC	CSARGDRDSYEQYF
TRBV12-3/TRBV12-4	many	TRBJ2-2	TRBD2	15	TGTGCCAGCAATATAGCGGGAGGGCGGTCCGGGGAGCTGTTTTTT	CASNIAGGRSGELFF
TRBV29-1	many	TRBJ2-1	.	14	TGCAGCCCCGCCTTTAGAACCAGGGACAATGAGCAGTTCTTC	CSPAFRTRDNEQFF
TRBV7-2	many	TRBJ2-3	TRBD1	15	TGTGCCAGCAGCTTCCGAGGGGGCGGCACAGATACGCAGTATTTT	CASSFRGGGTDTQYF
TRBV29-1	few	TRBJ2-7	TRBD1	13	TGCAGCGTTACAGGGGATGCTTCCTACGAGCAGTACTTC	CSVTGDASYEQYF
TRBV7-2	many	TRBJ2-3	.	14	TGTGCCAGCAGCCCCCGTGGGGCTACAGATACGCAGTATTTT	CASSPRGATDTQYF
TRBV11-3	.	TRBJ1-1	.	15	TGTGCCAGCAGCTTAGAGACACAGGGATTAACTGAAGCTTTCTTT	CASSLETQGLTEAFF
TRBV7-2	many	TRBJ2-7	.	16	TGTGCCAGCAGCTCCGCCGCCGACATAGGATCCTACGAGCAGTACTTC	CASSSAADIGSYEQYF
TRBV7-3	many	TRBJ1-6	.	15	TGTGCCAGCAGCTTGCAGGGGCAATGGAATTCACCCCTCCACTTT	CASSLQGQWNSPLHF
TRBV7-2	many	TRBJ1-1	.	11	TGTGCCAGCAGCTTAGCCAGAGAAGCTTTCTTT	CASSLAREAFF
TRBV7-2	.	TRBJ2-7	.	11	TGTGCCAGCAGCTTATCTCGTGAGCAGTACTTC	CASSLSREQYF
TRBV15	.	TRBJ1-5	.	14	TGTGCCACCAGCCAAGGGGGTAGCAATCAGCCCCAGCATTTT	CATSQGGSNQPQHF
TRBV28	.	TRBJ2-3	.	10	TGTGCCAGCAGTTCCCTAACGCAGTATTTT	CASSSLTQYF
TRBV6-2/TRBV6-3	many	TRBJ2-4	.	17	TGTGCCAGCAGTTTACCGAATCTCACACCAGCCAAAAACATTCAGTACTTC	CASSLPNLTPAKNIQYF
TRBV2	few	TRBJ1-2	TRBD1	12	TGTGCCAGCAGTTCAGACAGGGCTGGCTACACCTTC	CASSSDRAGYTF
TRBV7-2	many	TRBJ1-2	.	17	TGTGCCAGCAGCGCCCGGACAGTCAATCTAGCTAACTATGGCTACACCTTC	CASSARTVNLANYGYTF
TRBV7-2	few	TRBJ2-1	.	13	TGTGCCAGCAGCTTAGGTTTTATCAATGAGCAGTTCTTC	CASSLGFINEQFF
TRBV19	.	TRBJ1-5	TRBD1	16	TGTGCCAGTAGTATAATTTGGGGGACAGAAAATCAGCCCCAGCATTTT	CASSIIWGTENQPQHF
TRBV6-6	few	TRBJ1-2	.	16	TGTGCCAGCAGTTACTCGATAAACAGGAATAACTATGGCTACACCTTC	CASSYSINRNNYGYTF
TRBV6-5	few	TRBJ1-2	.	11	TGTGCCAGCAGTCAGGGGCATGGCTACACCTTC	CASSQGHGYTF
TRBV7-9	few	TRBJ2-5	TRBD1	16	TGTGCCAGCAGCTTAGCCCTAAGCGGACAGGGAGAGACCCAGTACTTC	CASSLALSGQGETQYF
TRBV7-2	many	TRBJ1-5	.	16	TGTGCCAGCAGCTTAGGAGGGGGATTTAGCAATCAGCCCCAGCATTTT	CASSLGGGFSNQPQHF
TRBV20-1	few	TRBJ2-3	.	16	TGCAGTGCTAGAGATATAAGAGCGTCAAGCACAGATACGCAGTATTTT	CSARDIRASSTDTQYF
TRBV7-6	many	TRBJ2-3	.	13	TGTGCCAGCAGCGCCTACTTGGCAGATACGCAGTATTTT	CASSAYLADTQYF
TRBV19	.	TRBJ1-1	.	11	TGTGCCAGTAGGGGGACCGCAGAAGCTTTCTTT	CASRGTAEAFF
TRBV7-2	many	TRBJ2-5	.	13	TGTGCCAGCAGTTCTAGACGGGAAGAGACCCAGTACTTC	CASSSRREETQYF
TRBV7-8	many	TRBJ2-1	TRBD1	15	TGTGCCAGCACACGCCAGGGACAGGGGGGTCATGAGCAGTTCTTC	CASTRQGQGGHEQFF
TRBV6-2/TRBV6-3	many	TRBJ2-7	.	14	TGTGCCAGCAGGTCTGAGAATCTATACGCCGAGCAGTACTTC	CASRSENLYAEQYF
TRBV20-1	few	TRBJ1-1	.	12	TGCAGTGCTACCCCGTACAGGGTGGAAACTTTCTTT	CSATPYRVETFF
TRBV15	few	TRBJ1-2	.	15	TGTGCCACCAGCAGATCCACAGACATAAACTATGGCTACACCTTC	CATSRSTDINYGYTF
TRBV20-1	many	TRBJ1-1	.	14	TGCAGTGCTACACTAGGGCCAACGAACACTGAAGCTTTCTTT	CSATLGPTNTEAFF
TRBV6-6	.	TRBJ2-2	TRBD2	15	TGTGCCAGCAGCATGACTAGCGGGAGCACCGGGGAGCTGTTTTTT	CASSMTSGSTGELFF
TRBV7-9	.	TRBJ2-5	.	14	TGTGCCAGCAGCTGGGGAGTAGCGGAAGAGACCCAGTACTTC	CASSWGVAEETQYF
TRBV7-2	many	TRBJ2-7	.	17	TGTGCCAGCAGCTTAGCGCGGGGGACACCTTTGCCCTACGAGCAGTACTTC	CASSLARGTPLPYEQYF
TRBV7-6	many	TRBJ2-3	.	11	TGTGCCAGCAGCAACACAGATACGCAGTATTTT	CASSNTDTQYF
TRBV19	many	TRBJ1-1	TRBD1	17	TGTGCCAGTAGTATAGTTAGTTTGGGGACAGGGATGACTGAAGCTTTCTTT	CASSIVSLGTGMTEAFF
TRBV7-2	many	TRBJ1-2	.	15	TGTGCCAGCACCAATCGGGACACCCAAAACTATGGCTACACCTTC	CASTNRDTQNYGYTF
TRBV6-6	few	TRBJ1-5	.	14	TGTGCCAGCAGTTACAGCCATAGCAATCAGCCCCAGCATTTT	CASSYSHSNQPQHF
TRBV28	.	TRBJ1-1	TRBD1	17	TGTGCCAGCAGTTTATGGGCAGGGGGCGAGAAGAACACTGAAGCTTTCTTT	CASSLWAGGEKNTEAFF
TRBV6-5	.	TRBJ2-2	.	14	TGTGCCAGTCTCACGCGGGGGCGGACCGGGGAGCTGTTTTTT	CASLTRGRTGELFF
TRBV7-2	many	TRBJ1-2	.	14	TGTGCCAGCAGCCCTAGTCGGGGAAACTATGGCTACACCTTC	CASSPSRGNYGYTF